Listed below are T cell receptor beta chains from one sample, sequenced in a study of OX40 agonist ivuxolimab in advanced cancers. TCRdb keeps only in-frame clones here, not all; method: immunoSEQ multiplex PCR. The data hold under 85,000 clones, with roughly 90% observed a single time. The source was CD4+ or CD8+ T cells sorted from blood, collected in a trial of the OX40 agonist ivuxolimab. The receptors originated from an adult with an advanced solid tumor such as melanoma, head and neck, liver or kidney cancer. The CDR3 runs from the conserved cysteine through the conserved F or W. D genes are given only for firm matches. Size values are once, few and many counts, or a class for expanded clones, and some rows have none.

j_call: TRBJ1-3
clone_size: -
v_call: TRBV6-1
d_call: -
cdr3_length: 14
cdr3_aa: CASSVTRNENTIYF
cdr3_nt: TGTGCCAGCAGTGTGACTCGAAATGAAAACACCATATATTTT

j_call: TRBJ1-2
clone_size: -
v_call: TRBV7-9
d_call: TRBD1
cdr3_length: 12
cdr3_aa: CASSFWTGGYTF
cdr3_nt: TGTGCCAGCAGCTTCTGGACAGGCGGCTACACCTTC

j_call: TRBJ2-7
clone_size: -
v_call: TRBV28
d_call: -
cdr3_length: 16
cdr3_aa: CASSQWGQGRSYEQYF
cdr3_nt: TGTGCCAGCAGCCAATGGGGCCAGGGGCGATCCTACGAGCAGTACTTC

j_call: TRBJ1-1
clone_size: -
v_call: TRBV7-9
d_call: -
cdr3_length: 13
cdr3_aa: CASSLEAGVEAFF
cdr3_nt: TGTGCCAGCAGCTTAGAGGCAGGGGTTGAAGCTTTCTTT

j_call: TRBJ1-4
clone_size: -
v_call: TRBV28
d_call: TRBD1
cdr3_length: 16
cdr3_aa: CASSLRGLSTNEKLFF
cdr3_nt: TGTGCCAGCAGTTTAAGGGGGCTGAGTACTAATGAAAAACTGTTTTTT

j_call: TRBJ2-7
clone_size: -
v_call: TRBV6-4
d_call: TRBD1
cdr3_length: 14
cdr3_aa: CASSADRTSYEQYF
cdr3_nt: TGTGCCAGCAGCGCGGACAGGACCTCCTACGAGCAGTACTTC

j_call: TRBJ2-1
clone_size: -
v_call: TRBV9
d_call: TRBD2
cdr3_length: 16
cdr3_aa: CASSSRAGEAADEQFF
cdr3_nt: TGTGCCAGCAGCTCCCGAGCGGGAGAAGCCGCGGATGAGCAGTTCTTC

j_call: TRBJ2-7
clone_size: -
v_call: TRBV5-1
d_call: -
cdr3_length: 14
cdr3_aa: CASSLELEGGGQYF
cdr3_nt: TGCGCCAGCAGCTTGGAACTAGAGGGAGGAGGTCAGTACTTC

j_call: TRBJ2-5
clone_size: -
v_call: TRBV18
d_call: TRBD2
cdr3_length: 17
cdr3_aa: CASSPPGLAGGQETQYF
cdr3_nt: TGTGCCAGCTCACCACCCGGACTAGCGGGAGGCCAGGAGACCCAGTACTTC

j_call: TRBJ2-3
clone_size: -
v_call: TRBV2
d_call: TRBD2
cdr3_length: 12
cdr3_aa: CASGRESDTQYF
cdr3_nt: TGTGCCAGCGGGCGGGAGAGTGATACGCAGTATTTT

j_call: TRBJ2-5
clone_size: -
v_call: TRBV7-2
d_call: -
cdr3_length: 17
cdr3_aa: CASSLIPPGLVQETQYF
cdr3_nt: TGTGCCAGCAGCTTAATTCCCCCAGGGTTGGTCCAAGAGACCCAGTACTTC

j_call: TRBJ2-5
clone_size: -
v_call: TRBV4-1
d_call: TRBD1
cdr3_length: 16
cdr3_aa: CASSAQGQGAGETQYF
cdr3_nt: TGCGCCAGCAGCGCACAGGGACAGGGGGCAGGGGAGACCCAGTACTTC

j_call: TRBJ2-7
clone_size: once
v_call: TRBV27
d_call: TRBD2
cdr3_length: 13
cdr3_aa: CASSPGLVGEQYF
cdr3_nt: TGTGCCAGCAGTCCCGGACTAGTTGGCGAGCAGTACTTC

j_call: TRBJ1-1
clone_size: -
v_call: TRBV9
d_call: TRBD1
cdr3_length: 13
cdr3_aa: CASSRGQGARAFF
cdr3_nt: TGTGCCAGCAGCCGGGGACAGGGGGCAAGAGCTTTCTTT

j_call: TRBJ2-7
clone_size: -
v_call: TRBV28
d_call: -
cdr3_length: 14
cdr3_aa: CASSLSEFRYEQYF
cdr3_nt: TGTGCCAGCAGTTTATCCGAATTTAGGTACGAGCAGTACTTC

j_call: TRBJ1-2
clone_size: -
v_call: TRBV20-1
d_call: -
cdr3_length: 10
cdr3_aa: CSVGPNGYTF
cdr3_nt: TGCAGCGTGGGCCCTAATGGCTACACCTTC

j_call: TRBJ2-1
clone_size: few
v_call: TRBV11-2
d_call: TRBD2
cdr3_length: 15
cdr3_aa: CASSLGSSGSQEQFF
cdr3_nt: TGTGCCAGCAGCTTAGGGTCTAGCGGGAGTCAAGAGCAGTTCTTC

j_call: TRBJ1-1
clone_size: -
v_call: TRBV5-1
d_call: TRBD1
cdr3_length: 15
cdr3_aa: CASSLGTGGYTEAFF
cdr3_nt: TGCGCCAGCAGCCTAGGAACAGGGGGCTACACTGAAGCTTTCTTT

j_call: TRBJ2-6
clone_size: once
v_call: TRBV6-5
d_call: -
cdr3_length: 14
cdr3_aa: CASSWGPGANVLTF
cdr3_nt: TGTGCCAGCAGTTGGGGGCCCGGGGCCAACGTCCTGACTTTC

j_call: TRBJ1-1
clone_size: few
v_call: TRBV27
d_call: TRBD1
cdr3_length: 13
cdr3_aa: CASSTGGFTEAFF
cdr3_nt: TGTGCCAGCAGCACAGGGGGGTTCACTGAAGCTTTCTTT

j_call: TRBJ1-4
clone_size: -
v_call: TRBV6-6
d_call: -
cdr3_length: 14
cdr3_aa: CASSSAGLNEKLFF
cdr3_nt: TGTGCCAGCAGTTCGGCGGGACTTAATGAAAAACTGTTTTTT

j_call: TRBJ2-4
clone_size: -
v_call: TRBV6-6
d_call: -
cdr3_length: 15
cdr3_aa: CASSLTGTLKNIQYF
cdr3_nt: TGTGCCAGCAGTTTGACCGGGACACTTAAAAACATTCAGTACTTC

j_call: TRBJ2-7
clone_size: -
v_call: TRBV7-2
d_call: TRBD2
cdr3_length: 16
cdr3_aa: CASSLLASGGTYEQYF
cdr3_nt: TGTGCCAGCAGCTTACTGGCTAGCGGGGGAACCTACGAGCAGTACTTC

j_call: TRBJ2-3
clone_size: -
v_call: TRBV5-1
d_call: -
cdr3_length: 14
cdr3_aa: CASSLGQITDTQYF
cdr3_nt: TGCGCCAGCAGCTTGGGACAGATCACAGATACGCAGTATTTT

j_call: TRBJ2-5
clone_size: -
v_call: TRBV28
d_call: TRBD2
cdr3_length: 15
cdr3_aa: CASTDGEGLFETQYF
cdr3_nt: TGTGCCAGCACCGATGGGGAGGGCCTATTTGAGACCCAGTACTTC

j_call: TRBJ2-2
clone_size: -
v_call: TRBV19
d_call: -
cdr3_length: 14
cdr3_aa: CASSSASNTGELFF
cdr3_nt: TGTGCCAGTAGTAGCGCCTCGAACACCGGGGAGCTGTTTTTT

j_call: TRBJ2-5
clone_size: -
v_call: TRBV7-2
d_call: TRBD2
cdr3_length: 16
cdr3_aa: CASSLGAGGPWETQYF
cdr3_nt: TGTGCCAGCAGCTTGGGAGCGGGAGGGCCGTGGGAGACCCAGTACTTC

j_call: TRBJ1-2
clone_size: -
v_call: TRBV7-9
d_call: -
cdr3_length: 14
cdr3_aa: CASNEQGGGRGYTF
cdr3_nt: TGTGCCAGCAACGAACAGGGAGGTGGGCGAGGCTACACCTTC